The TCR beta chain under discussion was sequenced for a study of blood T cell repertoires in COVID-19. The germline V and J ends were trimmed by 5 bases and 6 bases, with 20 bases remaining between them. There are 15 residues in the CDR3. Germline V lookup: CDR1 MDHEN, CDR2 SYDVKM. Sequencing was performed with immunoSEQ multiplex PCR; in TCRdb, only in-frame clones are kept and a portion is missing. The table lists about 430,000 clones, around 87% of them singletons. The rearrangement joins TRBV28 to TRBJ2-7; tentative D call: TRBD1 (7 bases). The sequencing sample was made of PBMCs or T cells enriched from blood (not recorded which). This clonotype was obtained from a man aged 30 to 39 who had recovered from COVID-19. CDR3 loop: CASSGEAGTVSEQYF. The CDR3 coding sequence is TGTGCCAGCAGTGGGGAGGCGGGGACAGTCAGCGAGCAGTACTTC.